These 27 T cell receptor beta chains share one sample of origin, sequenced in a study of graft-versus-host responses after intestinal transplantation. The protocol was immunoSEQ multiplex PCR, while the TCRdb copy is restricted to in-frame clones and leaves out a portion. The data contain about 10,000 clones, around 92% of them singletons. The source material was PBMCs, sampled approximately 69 days after transplant. These receptors were obtained from a human patient who received an intestinal transplant, so some T cells may come from the graft donor.

The rearrangement uses TRBV2 and TRBJ2-5, with 7 bases identical to TRBD2. The CDR3 loop spans 16 amino acids. Germline V gene lookup returns CDR1 SNHLY and CDR2 FYNNEI. V shed 1 base and J 0 bases; nucleotides not matched to a gene: 5. The CDR3 here is CASSEGEGRYQETQYF. Here the CDR3 DNA reads TGTGCCAGCAGTGAAGGGGAGGGGCGCTACCAAGAGACCCAGTACTTC.

The V gene is TRBV5-8, the J gene TRBJ2-3; D is uncertain. Trimming removed 1 base from V and 8 bases from J, with 14 bases in between. The CDR3 loop spans 14 amino acids. Germline CDR1 SGHTS, CDR2 YDEGEE. CDR3 amino acids: CASSLPRTPGTQYF. DNA of the CDR3: TGTGCCAGCAGCTTGCCGCGTACGCCAGGTACGCAGTATTTT.

This chain links TRBV7-9 with TRBJ1-1; TRBD1 might be the D (6 bases). Trimming left V 2 bases short and J 4 bases short, with 8 bases between. Germline V gives CDR1 SEHNR, CDR2 FQNEAQ (reference sequence). The CDR3 length is 13 residues. This CDR3 reads CASSLKGGTEAFF. DNA of the CDR3: TGTGCCAGCAGCTTAAAGGGGGGCACTGAAGCTTTCTTT. Together with reference TRBV7-9 and TRBJ1-1, the CDR3 gives the full variable domain: DTGVSQNPRHKITKRGQNVTFRCDPISEHNRLYWYRQTLGQGPEFLTYFQNEAQLEKSRLLSDRFSAERPKGSFSTLEIQRTEQGDSAMYLCASSLKGGTEAFFGQGTRLTVV.

The gene calls are TRBV11-2 and TRBJ2-7; the D gene is possibly TRBD1 (6 bases). The CDR3 is made up of 13 amino acids. Looked up from germline, CDR1 is SGHAT and CDR2 is FQNNGV. The V end lost 5 bases, the J end lost 4 bases, and 12 bases lay between the germline ends. This CDR3 reads CASSQDRDYEQYF. The CDR3 DNA reads as TGTGCCAGCAGCCAGGACAGAGATTACGAGCAGTACTTC.

This rearrangement joins TRBV27 to TRBJ1-1; no definite D call. With 2 bases removed from V and 8 bases from J, the gap between germline ends came to 3 bases. CDR3 length: 10 residues. Germline V gives CDR1 MNHEY, CDR2 SMNVEV (reference sequence). The CDR3: CASSLPEAFF. The CDR3 coding sequence is TGTGCCAGCAGTTTACCAGAAGCTTTCTTT.

The chain has TRBV5-1 and TRBJ2-7; D may be TRBD1 or TRBD2 (5 bases each). The germline V gene has CDR1 SGHRS and CDR2 YFSETQ. Trimming pared 3 bases from V and 4 bases from J, leaving 17 bases between. This CDR3 has 15 residues. The CDR3 sequence: CASSWGPPTGYEQYF. DNA for the CDR3: TGCGCCAGCAGCTGGGGACCCCCGACGGGGTACGAGCAGTACTTC. Based on the CDR3 plus reference TRBV5-1 and TRBJ2-7, the full variable domain is KAGVTQTPRYLIKTRGQQVTLSCSPISGHRSVSWYQQTPGQGLQFLFEYFSETQRNKGNFPGRFSGRQFSNSRSEMNVSTLELGDSALYLCASSWGPPTGYEQYFGPGTRLTVT.

The rearrangement uses TRBV5-1 and TRBJ2-6; 7 bases align to TRBD1. The junction had 7 bases not matched to a gene; V was cut back by 1 base and J by 0 bases. Germline CDR1 and CDR2: SGHRS and YFSETQ. This CDR3 spans 18 amino acids. CDR3 residues: CASSLSPGQSSGANVLTF. The CDR3 DNA is TGCGCCAGCAGCTTGTCCCCGGGACAGTCCTCTGGGGCCAACGTCCTGACTTTC.

As DNA, the CDR3 is TGTGCCAGCACCTCCCTGGCCCAGAGGGAAAAACCGGCTTTGGGCTCTGGAAACACCATATATTTT. Amino acids: CASTSLAQREKPALGSGNTIYF. The rearrangement joins TRBV28 to TRBJ1-3; no reliable D call. Deletions cut 7 bases from V and 0 bases from J, with 34 bases between. The CDR3 runs 22 residues. Germline CDR1 MDHEN, CDR2 SYDVKM.

This clone was observed once. The chain combines TRBV7-3 with TRBJ2-7; a possible D gene is TRBD2 (5 bases). CDR1 is SGHTA and CDR2 is FQGTGA in the germline V gene. The CDR3 contains 15 residues. V dropped 2 bases and J dropped 1 base, with 12 bases sitting between them. CDR3 DNA: TGTGCCAGCAGCTTACGTCGGGGTGAATCCTACGAGCAGTACTTC. It yields the protein CASSLRRGESYEQYF.

This clone was seen a single time. V and J are TRBV5-1 and TRBJ2-3; TRBD2 matches 9 bases. Germline V gene lookup returns CDR1 SGHRS and CDR2 YFSETQ. The V segment lost 4 bases and the J segment 4 bases; nucleotides outside the gene matches: 10. The CDR3 is 16 residues long. DNA for the CDR3: TGCGCCAGCAGCGCCCCCATAGCGGGAGAAGCAGATACGCAGTATTTT. Protein: CASSAPIAGEADTQYF.

The sample holds one count of this clone. V and J are TRBV28 and TRBJ2-3; TRBD1 matches at 8 bases. The ends lost 3 bases at V and 2 bases at J; junction bases unmatched: 7. The CDR3 is 16 residues long. Germline values: CDR1 MDHEN, CDR2 SYDVKM. CDR3 coding DNA: TGTGCCAGCAGTTTCCCGACAGGGGCTATCACAGATACGCAGTATTTT. Protein sequence: CASSFPTGAITDTQYF. The full variable domain, in which reference TRBV28 and TRBJ2-3 provide the parts outside the CDR3, is DVKVTQSSRYLVKRTGEKVFLECVQDMDHENMFWYRQDPGLGLRLIYFSYDVKMKEKGDIPEGYSVSREKKERFSLILESASTNQTSMYLCASSFPTGAITDTQYFGPGTRLTVL.

The chain has TRBV21-1 and TRBJ1-4; the table's D call TRBD1 went unverified against the DNA. TRBV21-1 is described as a pseudogene. This CDR3 is built from 11 residues. CDR3 sequence: CASDHRRGLFF. CDR3 bases: TGTGCCAGCGACCACAGGCGAGGACTGTTTTTT.

The chain is built from TRBV2 and TRBJ1-1; D remains unclear. This CDR3 contains 11 residues. CDR1 and CDR2 (germline): SNHLY, FYNNEI. The V end was cut by 10 bases, the J end by 4 bases, with 10 bases between. DNA for the CDR3: TGTGCCACCATACTGAGCACTGAAGCTTTCTTT. Protein: CATILSTEAFF.

The gene calls are TRBV9 and TRBJ2-3, with 12 bases fitting TRBD2. The CDR3 has 15 residues. With 4 bases clipped from V and 5 bases from J, the junction kept 5 bases outside the gene matches. Germline values: CDR1 SGDLS, CDR2 YYNGEE. As DNA, the CDR3 is TGTGCCAGCAGCATCCTAGCGGGAGGGAGAGATACGCAGTATTTT. Amino acid sequence: CASSILAGGRDTQYF.

Only one count was recorded for this clone. The chain employs TRBV7-8 and TRBJ1-1; D unresolved. Per the germline V gene, CDR1 is SGHVS and CDR2 is FQNEAQ. V lost 3 bases and J 1 base, leaving 12 bases between the germline ends. The CDR3 contains 15 residues. CDR3 residues: CASSFLAGSNTEAFF. The CDR3 DNA reads TGTGCCAGCAGCTTCTTGGCAGGATCGAACACTGAAGCTTTCTTT.

The chain links TRBV9 to TRBJ1-5; a possible D gene is TRBD1 (5 bases). Looked up from germline, CDR1 is SGDLS and CDR2 is YYNGEE. With 2 bases removed from V and 3 bases from J, the gap between germline ends came to 12 bases. The CDR3 has 15 residues. CDR3 region: CASSVGGGPNQPQHF. The CDR3 DNA follows: TGTGCCAGCAGCGTTGGGGGGGGTCCCAATCAGCCCCAGCATTTT.

The chain carries TRBV28 and TRBJ2-3; D gene unclear. The CDR3 totals 11 residues. Germline CDR1 and CDR2: MDHEN and SYDVKM. Trimming cost V 5 bases and J 3 bases, with 3 bases left between them. The CDR3 reads CASSPTDTQYF. The CDR3, as DNA: TGTGCCAGCAGTCCGACAGATACGCAGTATTTT.

CDR3 coding DNA: TGTGCCAGCAGCCACGACTCACCGAGAAACGAGCAGTACTTC. Translation: CASSHDSPRNEQYF. V and J are TRBV7-9 and TRBJ2-7; D is unclear. V was shortened by 5 bases and J by 5 bases, with 16 bases between the two germline ends. From germline, CDR1 is SEHNR and CDR2 FQNEAQ (reference sequence). CDR3 length: 14 residues.

This chain links TRBV27 with TRBJ2-2; D gene ambiguous. Germline values: CDR1 MNHEY, CDR2 SMNVEV (reference sequence). Trimming cost V 0 bases and J 0 bases, with 11 bases left between them. The CDR3 consists of 17 residues. The CDR3 loop reads CASSLSTPSANTGELFF. CDR3 coding DNA: TGTGCCAGCAGTTTATCTACCCCCTCCGCGAACACCGGGGAGCTGTTTTTT.

This chain uses TRBV7-9 with TRBJ2-3; D unclear. Between the trimmed V and J ends, which lost 1 base and 0 bases, there was a span of 5 bases. CDR3 length: 14 amino acids. CDR1 is SEHNR, CDR2 FQNEAQ, per germline (reference sequence). Here the CDR3 reads CASSLEGSTDTQYF. In DNA form, the CDR3 reads TGTGCCAGCAGCTTAGAAGGAAGCACAGATACGCAGTATTTT.

The chain carries TRBV7-3 and TRBJ2-1, with D perhaps TRBD1 (5 bases). Trimming shortened V by 0 bases and J by 1 base, and 16 bases separated the two germline ends. In germline, CDR1 is SGHTA, CDR2 FQGTGA. This CDR3 comprises 18 residues. The CDR3 is CASSLTSRRGESYNEQFF. The CDR3, as DNA: TGTGCCAGCAGCTTAACATCCCGAAGGGGTGAATCCTACAATGAGCAGTTCTTC.

The chain uses TRBV9 and TRBJ2-1; D gene unclear. The CDR3 is made up of 13 amino acids. Per germline, CDR1 SGDLS and CDR2 YYNGEE. The V end was cut by 4 bases, the J end by 4 bases, with 9 bases between. The CDR3 nucleotides read TGTGCCAGCAGCCTCACTCCGTACAATGAGCAGTTCTTC. As protein: CASSLTPYNEQFF. Complete variable domain (other parts from reference TRBV9 and TRBJ2-1): DSGVTQTPKHLITATGQRVTLRCSPRSGDLSVYWYQQSLDQGLQFLIQYYNGEERAKGNILERFSAQQFPDLHSELNLSSLELGDSALYFCASSLTPYNEQFFGPGTRLTVL.

The chain employs TRBV5-1 and TRBJ2-1, with 7 nucleotides matching TRBD1. Looked up from germline, CDR1 is SGHRS and CDR2 is YFSETQ. The trim removed 4 bases at V and 8 bases at J, leaving 3 bases unmatched. CDR3 size: 12 residues. The CDR3 protein is CASSQTGDEQFF. The CDR3 DNA follows: TGCGCCAGCAGCCAAACAGGGGATGAGCAGTTCTTC. Together with reference TRBV5-1 and TRBJ2-1, the CDR3 gives the full variable domain: KAGVTQTPRYLIKTRGQQVTLSCSPISGHRSVSWYQQTPGQGLQFLFEYFSETQRNKGNFPGRFSGRQFSNSRSEMNVSTLELGDSALYLCASSQTGDEQFFGPGTRLTVL.

The chain has TRBV11-3 and TRBJ2-3; D not certain. The CDR3 totals 14 residues. V gave up 2 bases and J gave up 2 bases, with 8 bases separating them. The germline V gene has CDR1 SGHNT and CDR2 YENEEA. The CDR3 bases are TGTGCCAGCAGCTTAAGCCCAGCCACAGATACGCAGTATTTT. Protein product: CASSLSPATDTQYF.

This sequence joins TRBV4-3 and TRBJ2-5, with unresolved D. Germline assignment: CDR1 LGHNA and CDR2 YSLEER. This CDR3 has 15 residues. Trimming took off 0 bases at V and 2 bases at J, with 10 bases between the two ends. CDR3 protein: CASSQDGGRQETQYF. The DNA for the CDR3 is TGCGCCAGCAGCCAAGATGGCGGCAGGCAAGAGACCCAGTACTTC.

CDR3 region: CASSYTYNEQYF. The CDR3 region has the DNA TGTGCCAGCAGTTACACCTACAACGAGCAGTACTTC. The rearrangement links TRBV6-6 to TRBJ2-7, with D hard to call. The V gene's germline CDR1 is MNHNY and CDR2 SVGAGI (reference sequence). V shed 2 bases and J shed 5 bases, with 7 bases lying between them. The CDR3 covers 12 residues.

The chain uses TRBV10-3 and TRBJ2-7; either TRBD1 or TRBD2 may fit D (5 bases each). The germline CDR1 and CDR2 sequences are ENHRY and SYGVKD. This CDR3 is 13 amino acids long. V was pared by 7 bases and J by 5 bases, with 15 bases between. The CDR3 DNA is TGTGCCATCACTGCGGTTCCGGGGCACGAGCAGTACTTC. Translated: CAITAVPGHEQYF.